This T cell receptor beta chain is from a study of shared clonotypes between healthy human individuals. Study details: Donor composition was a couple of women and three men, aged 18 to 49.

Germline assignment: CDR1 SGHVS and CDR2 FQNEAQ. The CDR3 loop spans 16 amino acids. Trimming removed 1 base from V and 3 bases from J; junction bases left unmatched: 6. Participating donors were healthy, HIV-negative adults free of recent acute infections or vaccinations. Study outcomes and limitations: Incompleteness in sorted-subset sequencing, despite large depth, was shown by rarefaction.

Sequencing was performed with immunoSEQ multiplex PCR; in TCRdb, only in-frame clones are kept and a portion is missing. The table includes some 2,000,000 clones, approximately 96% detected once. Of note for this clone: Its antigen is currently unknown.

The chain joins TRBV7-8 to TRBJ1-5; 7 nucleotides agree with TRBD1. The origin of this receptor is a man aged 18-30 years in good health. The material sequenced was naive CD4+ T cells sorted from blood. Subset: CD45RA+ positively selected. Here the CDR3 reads CASSLEAGGNNQPQHF. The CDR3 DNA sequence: TGTGCCAGCAGCTTAGAAGCAGGGGGTAACAATCAGCCCCAGCATTTT. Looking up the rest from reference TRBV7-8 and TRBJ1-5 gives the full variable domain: GAGVSQSPRYKVAKRGQDVALRCDPISGHVSLFWYQQALGQGPEFLTYFQNEAQLDKSGLPSDRFFAERPEGSVSTLKIQRTQQEDSAVYLCASSLEAGGNNQPQHFGDGTRLSIL.